The 15 T cell receptor beta chains given below trace back to one sample, sequenced in a study of cytomegalovirus exposure and HLA in healthy donors. In the PCR, 60 Vbeta and 13 Jbeta primers were used. Sequencing was performed with immunoSEQ multiplex PCR; in TCRdb, only in-frame clones are kept and a portion is missing. The sample shows over 100,000 clones, less than 80% of them seen only once. The sample comprised PBMCs. These receptors were collected from a woman between 45 and 65 years old in good health and CMV-seropositive.

This clone was detected once. The rearrangement joins TRBV4-2 to TRBJ2-3; tentative D call: TRBD2 (5 bases). Trimming took 3 bases from V and 0 from J, leaving 10 bases between them. There are 15 residues in the CDR3. Germline CDR1 is LGHNA and CDR2 is YNFKEQ. CDR3 coding DNA: TGTGCCAGCAGCCAGGGAGAGACCAGCACAGATACGCAGTATTTT. It encodes CASSQGETSTDTQYF.

The chain employs TRBV18 and TRBJ2-2; TRBD1 matches 8 bases. Looked up from germline, CDR1 is KGHSH and CDR2 is LQKENI. CDR3 length: 16 amino acids. The V gene end was trimmed by 3 bases and the J gene end by 7 bases; junction bases not matched to a gene: 10. As DNA, the CDR3 is TGTGCCAGCTCACCTAGTGGACAGGGCGCAGGCGGGGAGCTGTTTTTT. Translated, it gives CASSPSGQGAGGELFF.

The CDR3 sequence: CASSPRDRAYGYTF. The CDR3 nucleotides read TGTGCCAGCTCACCACGGGACAGGGCATATGGCTACACCTTC. This chain uses TRBV18 with TRBJ1-2; 9 nucleotides line up with TRBD1. The junction had 2 bases not matched to a gene; V was cut back by 1 base and J by 5 bases. Germline V gene lookup returns CDR1 KGHSH and CDR2 LQKENI. There are 14 residues in the CDR3.

Concerning this clone itself: One end of the junction varies from germline; a read error may be responsible. The chain is built from TRBV7-9 and TRBJ2-5, with 11 nucleotides matching TRBD1. CDR3 length: 16 residues. Germline V CDR1 and CDR2: SEHNR, FQNEAQ (reference sequence). CDR3 in DNA: TGTTCCAGCAGTGTTACCCGGGACAGGGGGATGGAGACCCAGTACTTC. Amino acids: CSSSVTRDRGMETQYF. The variable domain in full, completed from reference TRBV7-9 and TRBJ2-5, reads DTGVSQNPRHKITKRGQNVTFRCDPISEHNRLYWYRQTLGQGPEFLTYFQNEAQLEKSRLLSDRFSAERPKGSFSTLEIQRTEQGDSAMYLCSSSVTRDRGMETQYFGPGTRLLVL.

The rearrangement uses TRBV2 and TRBJ1-1; 8 positions agree with TRBD1. V shed 6 bases, J shed 1 base, and the junction held 7 bases outside the gene matches. CDR1 SNHLY and CDR2 FYNNEI come from the germline V gene. The CDR3 has 15 residues. The chain's CDR3 is CASRLRGPGNTEAFF. CDR3 in DNA: TGTGCCAGCAGACTCAGGGGGCCGGGGAACACTGAAGCTTTCTTT.

This clone has only a few counts. The chain is built from TRBV6-1 and TRBJ2-5, with TRBD2 matching over 8 bases. Trimming took 6 bases from V and 3 from J; bases not matched to a gene: 9. The CDR3 is made up of 15 amino acids. Per germline, CDR1 MNHNS and CDR2 SASEGT. The CDR3 sequence: CASRSGGAVKETQYF. The CDR3 nucleotides read TGTGCCAGCAGGTCCGGGGGGGCCGTGAAAGAGACCCAGTACTTC.

A few counts support this clone. The rearrangement joins TRBV21-1 to TRBJ1-5; the table's D gene call, TRBD1, was not cross checked with the DNA. TRBV21-1 is listed as a pseudogene. This CDR3 is built from 21 residues. Here the CDR3 reads CASSNRGRDRDLCGGNQPQHF. The CDR3 region has the DNA TGTGCCAGCAGCAACCGAGGCCGGGACAGGGACCTATGCGGTGGCAATCAGCCCCAGCATTTT.

This clone occurred a few times. The chain uses TRBV6-6 and TRBJ2-7, with D tentatively TRBD2 (5 bases). This CDR3 has 15 residues. Trimming pared 5 bases from V and 2 bases from J, leaving 16 bases between. CDR1 MNHNY and CDR2 SVGAGI come from the germline V gene (reference sequence). CDR3 region: CASSSGLATTYEQYF. In nucleotides, the CDR3 is TGTGCCAGCAGTAGCGGACTCGCGACAACCTACGAGCAGTACTTC.

This chain connects TRBV19 to TRBJ1-1, with D hard to call. This CDR3 has 13 residues. Germline CDR1 is LNHDA and CDR2 is SQIVND (reference sequence). V dropped 0 bases and J dropped 7 bases, with 9 bases sitting between them. The CDR3 sequence: CASSIDRGSEAFF. As DNA, the CDR3 is TGTGCCAGTAGTATAGATCGCGGGAGTGAAGCTTTCTTT.

J is TRBJ2-1 and V is TRBV11-3, with 12 bases lining up with TRBD2. The ends lost 4 bases at V and 3 bases at J; junction bases unmatched: 4. This CDR3 is built from 16 residues. Germline V gene lookup returns CDR1 SGHNT and CDR2 YENEEA. The CDR3 DNA is TGTGCCAGCAGCTCCGGACTAGCGGGGCACTACAATGAGCAGTTCTTC. Translating gives CASSSGLAGHYNEQFF.

The chain couples TRBV9 to TRBJ1-2; D remains ambiguous. The CDR3 has 13 residues. Germline CDR1 is SGDLS and CDR2 is YYNGEE. Trimming cost V 3 bases and J 8 bases, with 14 bases left between them. CDR3 bases: TGTGCCAGCAGCGCGACCCTCGACGGGGGCTACACCTTC. Amino acids: CASSATLDGGYTF.

This chain joins TRBV9 and TRBJ1-1; 7 bases align to TRBD1. The V gene end was trimmed by 3 bases and the J gene end by 1 base; junction bases not matched to a gene: 12. From germline, CDR1 is SGDLS and CDR2 YYNGEE. This CDR3 spans 17 amino acids. The CDR3 coding sequence is TGTGCCAGCAGCGAATGGACAGGCCCTACCCCGAACACTGAAGCTTTCTTT. It encodes CASSEWTGPTPNTEAFF.

The genes are TRBV11-2 and TRBJ2-3, with D perhaps TRBD2 (5 bases). The CDR3 totals 12 residues. V lost 0 bases to trimming and J lost 10 bases, with 8 bases between them. The V gene's germline CDR1 is SGHAT and CDR2 FQNNGV. The CDR3 coding sequence is TGTGCCAGCAGCTTAGAGGTCGGGGCGCAGTATTTT. It codes for CASSLEVGAQYF.

The chain links TRBV6-5 to TRBJ2-7, with 7 positions matching TRBD2. With 6 bases clipped from V and 3 bases from J, the junction kept 5 bases outside the gene matches. The CDR3 consists of 13 residues. From germline, CDR1 is MNHEY and CDR2 SVGAGI. CDR3 DNA: TGTGCCAGCAGCGCGACTAGCAGCTACGAGCAGTACTTC. Translating gives CASSATSSYEQYF.

The chain joins TRBV6-5 to TRBJ1-1; possibly TRBD1 for D (5 bases). Germline V lookup: CDR1 MNHEY, CDR2 SVGAGI. CDR3 length: 13 amino acids. Trimming took off 5 bases at V and 11 bases at J, with 18 bases between the two ends. The CDR3: CASSPRGSTSAFF. CDR3 DNA sequence: TGTGCCAGCAGTCCCCGGGGGAGTACGTCGGCTTTCTTT.